The TCR beta chain described here comes from a study of identical twins (dated by TCRdb to about 2016). Notes on the research overall: The study deep-sequenced TCR alpha and beta repertoires from monozygotic twins, unrelated adults of various ages and cord blood to test whether fetal clonotypes persist. Replicate twin experiments were performed at different times using different library preparation protocols to rule out contamination. What the research found in general, with its limitations: In monozygotic twins, out-of-frame TCR alpha sharing was systematically underestimated by recombination models, although the models agreed with sharing between unrelated individuals. In beta out-of-frame sequences, excess twin sharing was weaker, because having fewer shared sequences lowered the signal-to-noise ratio. Compared with coincidental sharing between unrelated individuals, an excess of low generation-probability sequences was observed among out-of-frame TCR alpha sequences shared between twins. Abundant cord blood beta clonotypes carried fewer insertions; young adult naive repertoires showed a weaker similar trend, while memory repertoires showed none. Invariant T cells such as MAIT and iNKT could partly confound zero-insertion analyses, though diverse VJ usage argued against this for most clonotypes. Because the same donors could not be followed over many years, conclusions were based on cross-sectional statistical analysis.

The library was made by 5' RACE. Data came from an Illumina HiSeq 2000. Template switching introduced a universal primer binding site; the final cDNA contained a unique molecular identifier, enabling accurate counting of TCR cDNA molecules. Specific primers in the conserved constant-segment region were used to synthesize first-strand cDNA for TCR alpha and beta chains. To control for contamination, every cDNA library carried two barcodes: a SMART-Mk sample barcode plus Illumina barcodes. TruSeq adapter sequences along with Illumina sample barcodes were introduced in two successive PCR steps. TCR alpha and beta cDNA libraries were sequenced on the Illumina HiSeq platform with custom primers. The original methods were these. Unique molecular identifiers were extracted from raw reads with MiGEC, and CDR3 positions were determined with MiXCR. Recombination models were inferred per individual with the repgenHMM and IGoR tools using an EM algorithm. The tcR package in R was used for shared clonotype analysis, with sharing normalized by the product of cloneset sizes. To study raw recombination free of thymic and clonal selection effects, out-of-frame nonproductive sequences were analyzed. The public reads were quality trimmed at Q25 with fastp and then assembled into clones with MiXCR by TCRdb, keeping productive beta chains. Each entry is one CDR3 protein sequence, shown with its most common DNA and genes. The V and J calls reflect TCRdb's pipeline rather than the authors' work. Recorded for this sample are approximately 630,000 distinct CDR3 sequences; about 7.6% of them occurred a single time. Around 1.6% of the sample lies in the top ten.

Trimming costs V 6 bases and J 0 bases, and their ends lie 15 bases apart. As encoded in the germline V gene (reference sequence), CDR1 is DFQATT while CDR2 is SNEGSKA. Including the terminal cysteine and valine, the CDR3 comprises 14 residues. Left in the record is the CDR3 DNA by itself, 42 bases read in frame from the first base. Every donor was a healthy Caucasian. The twin cohort comprised three pairs of female monozygotic twins, all aged roughly 18 to 29 years. Peripheral blood mononuclear cells were the source from which RNA for the TCR libraries was isolated. This clonotype came up many times. Its antigen is unknown. No much larger clone exists at a distance of one base, and base qualities are not known. The same data also went into a second study, on yellow fever vaccine responses in identical twins. As the second paper documents: The T cell response to vaccination in identical twins was reported by the authors to appear partly convergent and partly personalized. Focusing on identical twins, the study followed the T cell clones that responded to the vaccine, and did so with precision.

The sequence is built from TRBV20-1 and TRBJ2-7, with the D gene call left open. This receptor was obtained from a woman aged 18 to 35 in good health. What was sequenced was PBMCs. The CDR3 has the sequence CSAMWRGSSYEQYV. DNA sequence: TGCAGTGCGATGTGGCGAGGTAGCTCCTACGAGCAGTACGTC.